Listed below are T cell receptor beta chains from one sample, sequenced in a study of regulatory and conventional T cells in RAG deficiency. Some clones are missing from TCRdb's copy, which holds only in-frame ones; the method was immunoSEQ multiplex PCR. The data hold some 30,000 clones, with about 96% observed a single time. This same sample was also taken into another study, of regulatory T cells.

Sequenced material: CD25- CD4+ T cells sorted from blood. These receptors were collected from a human donor in good health. Each CDR3 is given with its conserved first and last residue. Fields, in order: J gene, D gene, V gene, clone size, CDR3 DNA, CDR3 protein. A D gene is named only where the DNA matches it firmly. Rows give clone size only sometimes, using once, few, many, or a class for an expanded clone.

J: TRBJ1-1
D: -
V: TRBV5-1
size: -
DNA: TGCGCCAGCAGCTTGGTAACAGTGAACACTGAAGCTTTCTTT
CDR3: CASSLVTVNTEAFF

J: TRBJ1-6
D: -
V: TRBV9
size: -
DNA: TGTGCCAGCAGCGTAGGTTGGGGGGTTAATAATTCCCCCCTCCACTTT
CDR3: CASSVGWGVNNSPLHF

J: TRBJ2-1
D: -
V: TRBV18
size: -
DNA: TGTGCCAGCTCACCACCAGGCGCGGGGAACAATGAGCAGTTCTTC
CDR3: CASSPPGAGNNEQFF

J: TRBJ2-2
D: -
V: TRBV7-3
size: -
DNA: TGTGCCAGCAGCTTAACAGGGACTCAGACAGCCGGGGAGCTGTTTTTT
CDR3: CASSLTGTQTAGELFF

J: TRBJ2-2
D: TRBD2
V: TRBV7-7
size: -
DNA: TGTGCTAGCAGCCCGTACCTCACGGGGGGAGGCGGGGAGCTGTTTTTT
CDR3: CASSPYLTGGGGELFF

J: TRBJ2-6
D: -
V: TRBV4-2
size: -
DNA: TGTGCCAGCAGCCCCGACGGCGGGTCTGGGGCCAACGTCCTGACTTTC
CDR3: CASSPDGGSGANVLTF

J: TRBJ2-7
D: -
V: TRBV7-8
size: -
DNA: TGTGCCAGCAGCTTACCCGGGACAAAGTCCTACGAGCAGTACTTC
CDR3: CASSLPGTKSYEQYF

J: TRBJ2-1
D: TRBD2
V: TRBV7-9
size: once
DNA: TGTGCCAGCAGCCCCGGACTAGCGACCTACAATGAGCAGTTCTTC
CDR3: CASSPGLATYNEQFF

J: TRBJ1-5
D: TRBD1
V: TRBV7-2
size: -
DNA: TGTGCCAGCAGCTTAGGGAACAGGGGTGATCAGCCCCAGCATTTT
CDR3: CASSLGNRGDQPQHF

J: TRBJ1-5
D: -
V: TRBV6-1
size: -
DNA: TGTGCCAGCAAAAGTTGGGGGGATCGAAATCAGCCCCAGCATTTT
CDR3: CASKSWGDRNQPQHF

J: TRBJ2-7
D: TRBD2
V: TRBV6-1
size: once
DNA: TGTGCCAGCATTTTGACGGGAGGACTGAACTACGAGCAGTACTTC
CDR3: CASILTGGLNYEQYF

J: TRBJ2-7
D: -
V: TRBV5-1
size: -
DNA: TGCGCCAGCAGCTTTAGTCTCCCCTACGAGCAGTACTTC
CDR3: CASSFSLPYEQYF

J: TRBJ1-6
D: -
V: TRBV25-1
size: -
DNA: TGTGCCAGCAGTAGCAGGGATCAGGCTTATAATTCACCCCTCCACTTT
CDR3: CASSSRDQAYNSPLHF

J: TRBJ1-2
D: -
V: TRBV7-2
size: -
DNA: TGTGCCAGCAGGGTGGGGGGGAATTCCTATGGCTACACCTTC
CDR3: CASRVGGNSYGYTF

J: TRBJ1-1
D: TRBD1
V: TRBV30
size: -
DNA: TGTGCCTGGCAAGAGCGGGACAGGCCAAACACTGAAGCTTTCTTT
CDR3: CAWQERDRPNTEAFF

J: TRBJ2-7
D: TRBD2
V: TRBV30
size: -
DNA: TGTGCCTGGAGCGCCGGCTGGACTAGCGGGCCTATTTACGAGCAGTACTTC
CDR3: CAWSAGWTSGPIYEQYF

J: TRBJ2-2
D: -
V: TRBV11-2
size: -
DNA: TGTGCCAGCAGCTTAGCTCAGTGGAACACCGGGGAGCTGTTTTTT
CDR3: CASSLAQWNTGELFF

J: TRBJ1-5
D: TRBD1
V: TRBV28
size: -
DNA: TGTGCCAGCAGTCCCGCGGGACAGTCCACAAATCAGCCCCAGCATTTT
CDR3: CASSPAGQSTNQPQHF

J: TRBJ2-7
D: TRBD2
V: TRBV5-1
size: once
DNA: TGCGCCAGCAGCTTGCGCGGGGGCTCCTACGAGCAGTACTTC
CDR3: CASSLRGGSYEQYF

J: TRBJ2-5
D: -
V: TRBV5-4
size: -
DNA: TGTGCCAGCAGCTTGTCAGGGCAAGAGACCCAGTACTTC
CDR3: CASSLSGQETQYF

J: TRBJ2-5
D: -
V: TRBV5-5
size: -
DNA: TGTGCCAGCAGCTTGAATAGTGCGGCTTGGGAGACCCAGTACTTC
CDR3: CASSLNSAAWETQYF

J: TRBJ1-1
D: TRBD1
V: TRBV6-1
size: -
DNA: TGTGCCAGCAGACTTACAGGGGACACTGAAGCTTTCTTT
CDR3: CASRLTGDTEAFF

J: TRBJ2-1
D: -
V: TRBV5-6
size: -
DNA: TGTGCCAGCAGCTTGGCCCGGTATTACAATGAGCAGTTCTTC
CDR3: CASSLARYYNEQFF

J: TRBJ2-6
D: TRBD1
V: TRBV30
size: -
DNA: TGTGCCTGGGAGACAGGGGACACACCCTCTGGGGCCAACGTCCTGACTTTC
CDR3: CAWETGDTPSGANVLTF

J: TRBJ2-5
D: -
V: TRBV27
size: -
DNA: TGTGCCAGCAGCCCGGTGTTTCTAACCCAAGAGACCCAGTACTTC
CDR3: CASSPVFLTQETQYF

J: TRBJ2-5
D: TRBD2
V: TRBV30
size: -
DNA: TGTGCCTGGGGCCCCGGGACTAGCGGGGGGGCTGAGACCCAGTACTTC
CDR3: CAWGPGTSGGAETQYF

J: TRBJ2-7
D: TRBD1
V: TRBV19
size: -
DNA: TGTGCCAGTAGTCATGGACAGGGGGCTCCTAGCCTCTCCTACGAGCAGTACTTC
CDR3: CASSHGQGAPSLSYEQYF

J: TRBJ2-5
D: TRBD2
V: TRBV4-1
size: -
DNA: TGCGCCAGCAGCCAGCGAGGGGGACTAGCGGGAGAAGAGACCCAGTACTTC
CDR3: CASSQRGGLAGEETQYF

J: TRBJ1-1
D: TRBD1
V: TRBV18
size: -
DNA: TGTGCCAGCCCTCGGACAGGAGGGGAGAACACTGAAGCTTTCTTT
CDR3: CASPRTGGENTEAFF

J: TRBJ2-1
D: -
V: TRBV30
size: -
DNA: TGTGCCCAAAAGCGGCACGCCTCCTACAATGAGCAGTTCTTC
CDR3: CAQKRHASYNEQFF

J: TRBJ1-2
D: -
V: TRBV5-1
size: -
DNA: TGCGCCAGCAGCTCCGGTCAGGGCAGGTACGAGGCTAACTATGGCTACACCTTC
CDR3: CASSSGQGRYEANYGYTF

J: TRBJ2-5
D: -
V: TRBV11-2
size: -
DNA: TGTGCCAGCAGCTTAGCTCGGGGTAGCGTTGAGACCCAGTACTTC
CDR3: CASSLARGSVETQYF

J: TRBJ2-7
D: TRBD2
V: TRBV9
size: -
DNA: TGTGCCAGCAGCGCCGGACTAGCGGAGGGATACGAGCAGTACTTC
CDR3: CASSAGLAEGYEQYF

J: TRBJ2-5
D: -
V: TRBV27
size: -
DNA: TGTGCCAGCAGCAGGCGGGCCGCTCAAGAGACCCAGTACTTC
CDR3: CASSRRAAQETQYF

J: TRBJ1-1
D: TRBD1
V: TRBV7-2
size: -
DNA: TGTGCCAGCAGGCGACAGGGAGGCGGGGAAGCTTTCTTT
CDR3: CASRRQGGGEAFF

J: TRBJ2-2
D: -
V: TRBV7-3
size: -
DNA: TGTGCCAGCAGCTTAACCGGGGTCCTCACCGGGGAGCTGTTTTTT
CDR3: CASSLTGVLTGELFF

J: TRBJ2-7
D: TRBD1
V: TRBV6-5
size: -
DNA: TGTGCCAGCAGGGGACAGTACGAGCAGTACTTC
CDR3: CASRGQYEQYF

J: TRBJ2-3
D: TRBD1
V: TRBV11-2
size: -
DNA: TGTGCCAGCAGCCGGGACAGGGGGATGACAGATACGCAGTATTTT
CDR3: CASSRDRGMTDTQYF

J: TRBJ1-1
D: TRBD1
V: TRBV18
size: -
DNA: TGTGCCAGCTCACTGGGACAGGGGCCCTCTGAAGCTTTCTTT
CDR3: CASSLGQGPSEAFF

J: TRBJ1-1
D: TRBD1
V: TRBV30
size: -
DNA: TGTGCCTGGAAAGGACAGGGCACGAACACTGAAGCTTTCTTT
CDR3: CAWKGQGTNTEAFF

J: TRBJ2-2
D: TRBD2
V: TRBV2
size: -
DNA: TGTGCCAGCGAACAAGCGGGAGGCGACACCGGGGAGCTGTTTTTT
CDR3: CASEQAGGDTGELFF

J: TRBJ1-5
D: TRBD1
V: TRBV4-2
size: -
DNA: TGTGCCAGCAGCCAAGATGGGACAGGGGTCGGACAGCCCCAGCATTTT
CDR3: CASSQDGTGVGQPQHF

J: TRBJ1-5
D: TRBD1
V: TRBV18
size: -
DNA: TGTGCCAGCTCGGGCACAGGGGGCGATCAGCCCCAGCATTTT
CDR3: CASSGTGGDQPQHF

J: TRBJ1-4
D: -
V: TRBV6-1
size: -
DNA: TGTGCCAGCAGTGCCGGGACGCGGGGGGAAAAACTGTTTTTT
CDR3: CASSAGTRGEKLFF

J: TRBJ2-7
D: TRBD2
V: TRBV5-1
size: -
DNA: TGCGCCAGCAGCTTTAGGGCGGGGGGGCCGTCCGAGCAGTACTTC
CDR3: CASSFRAGGPSEQYF

J: TRBJ1-2
D: TRBD1
V: TRBV5-1
size: -
DNA: TGCGCCAGCAGCTCCGGGACAGGGGTCTATGGCTACACCTTC
CDR3: CASSSGTGVYGYTF

J: TRBJ1-2
D: -
V: TRBV19
size: -
DNA: TGTGCCAGTAGTTCCCAACCCGGGGGGAACTATGGCTACACCTTC
CDR3: CASSSQPGGNYGYTF

J: TRBJ1-2
D: -
V: TRBV5-1
size: -
DNA: TGCGCCAGCAGCTTGGACGGGGAGCCGAATGGCTACACCTTC
CDR3: CASSLDGEPNGYTF

J: TRBJ2-1
D: -
V: TRBV7-2
size: -
DNA: TGTGCCAGCAGCTTATTCGTCGATGAGCAGTTCTTC
CDR3: CASSLFVDEQFF

J: TRBJ2-1
D: TRBD2
V: TRBV7-7
size: once
DNA: TGTGCCAGCAGCTCCTTGATCGGGGAGGGTTCCTACAATGAGCAGTTCTTC
CDR3: CASSSLIGEGSYNEQFF